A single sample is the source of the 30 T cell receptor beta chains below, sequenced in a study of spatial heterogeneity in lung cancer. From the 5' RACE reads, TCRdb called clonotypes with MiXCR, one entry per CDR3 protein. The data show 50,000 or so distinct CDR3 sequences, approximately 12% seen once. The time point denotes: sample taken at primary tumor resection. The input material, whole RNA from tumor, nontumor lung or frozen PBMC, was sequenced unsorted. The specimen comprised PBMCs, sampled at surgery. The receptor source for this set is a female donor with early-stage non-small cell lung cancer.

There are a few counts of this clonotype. The CDR3 DNA sequence: TGCAGTGCTAGCCTCCTTGGAGCGGGGGGAAAACAGTACTTC. This gives the protein CSASLLGAGGKQYF. This chain connects TRBV20-1 to TRBJ2-7; 9 bases agree with TRBD2. The CDR3 length is 14 residues. CDR1 DFQATT and CDR2 SNEGSKA come from the germline V gene (reference sequence). V was clipped by 3 bases and J by 10 bases; unmatched bases: 13.

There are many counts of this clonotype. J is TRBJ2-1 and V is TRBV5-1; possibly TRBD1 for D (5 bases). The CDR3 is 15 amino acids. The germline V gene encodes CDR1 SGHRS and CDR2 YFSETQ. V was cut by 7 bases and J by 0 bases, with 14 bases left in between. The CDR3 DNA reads TGCGCCAGCCGAAAGGACACGAGCTCCTACAATGAGCAGTTCTTC. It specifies CASRKDTSSYNEQFF.

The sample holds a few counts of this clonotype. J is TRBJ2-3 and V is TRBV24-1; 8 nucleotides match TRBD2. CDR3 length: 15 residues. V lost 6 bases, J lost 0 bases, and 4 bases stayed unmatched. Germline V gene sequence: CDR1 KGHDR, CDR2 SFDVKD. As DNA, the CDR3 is TGTGCCACCAGTAAAGCGGGGGAAAGCACAGATACGCAGTATTTT. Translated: CATSKAGESTDTQYF.

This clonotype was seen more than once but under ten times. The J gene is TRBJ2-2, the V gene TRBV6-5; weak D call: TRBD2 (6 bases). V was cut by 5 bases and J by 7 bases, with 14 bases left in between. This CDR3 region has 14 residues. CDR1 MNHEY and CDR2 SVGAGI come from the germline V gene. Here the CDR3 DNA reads TGTGCCAGCAGTCCGGGACTTTCCAACGGGGAGCTGTTTTTT. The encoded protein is CASSPGLSNGELFF.

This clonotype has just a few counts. CDR3 in amino acids: CASSVSGLAGGPETQYF. In DNA, the CDR3 is TGCGCCAGCAGCGTGTCGGGGCTAGCGGGGGGGCCAGAGACCCAGTACTTC. The chain joins TRBV5-1 to TRBJ2-5, with 12 bases that match TRBD2. CDR1 is SGHRS and CDR2 is YFSETQ in the germline V gene. The CDR3 runs 17 residues. The V segment lost 4 bases and the J segment 4 bases; nucleotides outside the gene matches: 11.

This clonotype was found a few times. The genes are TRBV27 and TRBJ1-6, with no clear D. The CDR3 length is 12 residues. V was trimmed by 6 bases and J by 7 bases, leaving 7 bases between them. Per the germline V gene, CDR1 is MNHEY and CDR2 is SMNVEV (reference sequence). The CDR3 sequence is CASSFANSPLHF. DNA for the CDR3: TGTGCCAGCAGCTTCGCAAATTCACCCCTCCACTTT.

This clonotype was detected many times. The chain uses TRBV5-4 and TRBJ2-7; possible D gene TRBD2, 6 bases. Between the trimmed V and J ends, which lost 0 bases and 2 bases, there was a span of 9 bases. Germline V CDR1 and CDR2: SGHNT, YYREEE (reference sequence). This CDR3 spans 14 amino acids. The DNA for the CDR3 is TGTGCCAGCAGCTTGGGTAGCGGAGCCTACGAGCAGTACTTC. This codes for CASSLGSGAYEQYF.

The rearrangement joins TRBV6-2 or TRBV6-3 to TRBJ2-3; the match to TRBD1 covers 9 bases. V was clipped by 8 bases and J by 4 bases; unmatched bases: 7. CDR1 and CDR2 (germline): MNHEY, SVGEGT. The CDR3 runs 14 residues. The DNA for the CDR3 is TGTGCCAGCCGGGACAGGGAAGAGGCAGATACGCAGTATTTT. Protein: CASRDREEADTQYF.

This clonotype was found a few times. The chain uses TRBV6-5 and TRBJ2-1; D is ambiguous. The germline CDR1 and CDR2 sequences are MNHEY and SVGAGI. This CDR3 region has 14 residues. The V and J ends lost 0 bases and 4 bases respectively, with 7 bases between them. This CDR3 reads CASSYSGQYNEQFF. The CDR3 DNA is TGTGCCAGCAGTTACTCAGGCCAGTACAATGAGCAGTTCTTC.

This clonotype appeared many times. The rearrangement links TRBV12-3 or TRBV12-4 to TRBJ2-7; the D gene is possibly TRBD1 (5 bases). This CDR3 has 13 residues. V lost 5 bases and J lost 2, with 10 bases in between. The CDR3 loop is CASSPQGPYEQYF. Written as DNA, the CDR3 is TGTGCCAGCAGTCCGCAGGGCCCCTACGAGCAGTACTTC.

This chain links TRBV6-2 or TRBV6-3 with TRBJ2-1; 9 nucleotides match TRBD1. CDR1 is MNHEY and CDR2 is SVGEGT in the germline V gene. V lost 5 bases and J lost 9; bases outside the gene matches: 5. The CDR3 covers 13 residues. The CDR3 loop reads CASSHTGGGEQFF. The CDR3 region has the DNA TGTGCCAGCAGTCACACAGGGGGCGGTGAGCAGTTCTTC.

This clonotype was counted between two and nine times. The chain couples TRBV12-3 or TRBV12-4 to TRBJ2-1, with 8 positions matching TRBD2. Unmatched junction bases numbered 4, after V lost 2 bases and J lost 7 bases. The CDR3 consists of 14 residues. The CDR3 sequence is CASSLPGGRNEQFF. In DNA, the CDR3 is TGTGCCAGCAGTTTACCGGGGGGGCGAAATGAGCAGTTCTTC.

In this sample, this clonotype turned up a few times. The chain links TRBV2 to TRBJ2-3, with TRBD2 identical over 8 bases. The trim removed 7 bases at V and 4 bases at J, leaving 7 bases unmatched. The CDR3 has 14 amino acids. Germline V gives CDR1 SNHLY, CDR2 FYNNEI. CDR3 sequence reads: CASKISGDSDTQYF. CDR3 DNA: TGTGCCAGCAAAATTAGCGGGGACTCAGATACGCAGTATTTT.

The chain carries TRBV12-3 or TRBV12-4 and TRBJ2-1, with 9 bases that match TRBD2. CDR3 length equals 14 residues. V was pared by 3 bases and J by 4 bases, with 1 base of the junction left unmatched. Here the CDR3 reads CASSLAGGYNEQFF. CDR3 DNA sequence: TGTGCCAGCAGTTTGGCGGGGGGGTACAATGAGCAGTTCTTC.

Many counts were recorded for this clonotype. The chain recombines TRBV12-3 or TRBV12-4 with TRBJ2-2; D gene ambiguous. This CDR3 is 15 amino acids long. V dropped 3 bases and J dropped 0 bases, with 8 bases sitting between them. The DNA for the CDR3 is TGTGCCAGCAGTTTGGGCAGGACGAACACCGGGGAGCTGTTTTTT. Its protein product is CASSLGRTNTGELFF.

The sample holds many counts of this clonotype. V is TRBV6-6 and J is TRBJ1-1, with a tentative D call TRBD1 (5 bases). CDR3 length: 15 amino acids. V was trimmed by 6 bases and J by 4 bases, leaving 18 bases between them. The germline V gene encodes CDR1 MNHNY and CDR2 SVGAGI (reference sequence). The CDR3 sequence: CASSREGQRITEAFF. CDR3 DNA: TGTGCCAGCAGCCGCGAGGGGCAGCGTATCACTGAAGCTTTCTTT.

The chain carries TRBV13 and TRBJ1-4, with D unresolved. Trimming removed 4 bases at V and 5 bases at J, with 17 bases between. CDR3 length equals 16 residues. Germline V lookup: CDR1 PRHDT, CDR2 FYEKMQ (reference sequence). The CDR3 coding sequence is TGTGCCAGCAGCTCATCCCTAGGGATCGGAAATGAAAAACTGTTTTTT. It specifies CASSSSLGIGNEKLFF.

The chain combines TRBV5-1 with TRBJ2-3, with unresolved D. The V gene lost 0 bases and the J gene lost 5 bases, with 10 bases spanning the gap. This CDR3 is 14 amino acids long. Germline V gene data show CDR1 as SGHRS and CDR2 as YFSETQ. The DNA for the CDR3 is TGCGCCAGCAGCTTGGCCAGAGATCGAGATACGCAGTATTTT. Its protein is CASSLARDRDTQYF. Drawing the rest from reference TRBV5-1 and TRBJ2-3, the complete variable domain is KAGVTQTPRYLIKTRGQQVTLSCSPISGHRSVSWYQQTPGQGLQFLFEYFSETQRNKGNFPGRFSGRQFSNSRSEMNVSTLELGDSALYLCASSLARDRDTQYFGPGTRLTVL.

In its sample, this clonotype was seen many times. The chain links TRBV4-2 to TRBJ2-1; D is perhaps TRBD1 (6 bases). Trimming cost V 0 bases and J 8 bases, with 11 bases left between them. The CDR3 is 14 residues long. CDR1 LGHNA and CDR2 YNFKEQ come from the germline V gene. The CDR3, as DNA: TGTGCCAGCAGCCAAGATGGGGGCAGCGATGAGCAGTTCTTC. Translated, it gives CASSQDGGSDEQFF.

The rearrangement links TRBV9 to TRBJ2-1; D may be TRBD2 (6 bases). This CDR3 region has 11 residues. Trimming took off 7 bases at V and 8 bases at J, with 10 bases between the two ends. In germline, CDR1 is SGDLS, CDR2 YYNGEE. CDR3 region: CASQGEDEQFF. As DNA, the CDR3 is TGTGCCAGCCAAGGGGAGGATGAGCAGTTCTTC.

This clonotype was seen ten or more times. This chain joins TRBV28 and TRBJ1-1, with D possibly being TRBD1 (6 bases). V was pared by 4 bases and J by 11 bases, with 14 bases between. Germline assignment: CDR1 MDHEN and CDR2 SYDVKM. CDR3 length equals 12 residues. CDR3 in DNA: TGTGCCAGCAGTTCCGGGGGGGCGTCGGCTTTCTTT. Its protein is CASSSGGASAFF.

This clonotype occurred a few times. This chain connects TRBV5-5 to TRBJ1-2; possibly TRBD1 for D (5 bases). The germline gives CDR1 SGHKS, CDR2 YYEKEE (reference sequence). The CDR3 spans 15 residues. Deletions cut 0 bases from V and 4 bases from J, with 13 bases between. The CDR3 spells CASSLEGPEPYGYTF. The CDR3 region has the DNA TGTGCCAGCAGCTTGGAGGGGCCGGAGCCCTATGGCTACACCTTC.

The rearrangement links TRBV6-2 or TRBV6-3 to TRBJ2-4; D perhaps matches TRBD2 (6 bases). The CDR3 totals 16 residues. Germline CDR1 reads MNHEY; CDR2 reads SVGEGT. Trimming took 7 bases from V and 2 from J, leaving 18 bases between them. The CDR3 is CASKREAGWTKNIQYF. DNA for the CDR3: TGTGCCAGCAAGAGAGAGGCGGGATGGACCAAAAACATTCAGTACTTC.

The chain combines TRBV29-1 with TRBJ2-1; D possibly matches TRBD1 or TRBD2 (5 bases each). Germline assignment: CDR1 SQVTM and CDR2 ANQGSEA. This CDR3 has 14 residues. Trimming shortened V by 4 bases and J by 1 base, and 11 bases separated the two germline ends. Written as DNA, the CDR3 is TGCAGCGTTGTTGGCAGGGAGTCCTACAATGAGCAGTTCTTC. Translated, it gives CSVVGRESYNEQFF.

Here the CDR3 reads CASSPTGTGEKLFF. The DNA for the CDR3 is TGTGCCAGCTCACCGACCGGGACAGGCGAAAAACTGTTTTTT. The chain combines TRBV18 with TRBJ1-4, with 8 bases fitting TRBD1. Trimming took 3 bases from V and 8 from J; bases not matched to a gene: 5. The CDR3 runs 14 residues. Germline V lookup: CDR1 KGHSH, CDR2 LQKENI.

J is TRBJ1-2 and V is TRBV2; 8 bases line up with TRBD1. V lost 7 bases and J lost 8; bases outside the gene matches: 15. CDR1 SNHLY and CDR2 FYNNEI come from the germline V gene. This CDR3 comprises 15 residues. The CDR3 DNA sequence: TGTGCCAGCACCGACAGGGGTTCCCTACTGCGGGGCTACACCTTC. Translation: CASTDRGSLLRGYTF.

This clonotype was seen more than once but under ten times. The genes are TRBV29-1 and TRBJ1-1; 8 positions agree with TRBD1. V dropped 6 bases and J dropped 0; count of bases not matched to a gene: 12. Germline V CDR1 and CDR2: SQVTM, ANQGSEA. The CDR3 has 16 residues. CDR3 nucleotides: TGCAGCGTGAGCAAGTGGGCAGGGGGCATGAACACTGAAGCTTTCTTT. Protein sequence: CSVSKWAGGMNTEAFF.

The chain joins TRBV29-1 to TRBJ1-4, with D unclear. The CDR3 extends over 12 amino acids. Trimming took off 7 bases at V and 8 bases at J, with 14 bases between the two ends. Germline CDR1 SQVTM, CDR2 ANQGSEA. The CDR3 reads CSAGPGREKLFF. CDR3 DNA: TGCAGCGCCGGACCCGGCAGGGAAAAACTGTTTTTT.

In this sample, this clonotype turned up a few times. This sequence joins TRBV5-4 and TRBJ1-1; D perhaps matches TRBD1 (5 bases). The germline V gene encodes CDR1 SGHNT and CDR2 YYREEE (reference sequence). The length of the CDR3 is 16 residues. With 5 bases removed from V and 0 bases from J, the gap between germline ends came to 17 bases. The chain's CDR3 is CASSRDPRGMNTEAFF. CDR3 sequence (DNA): TGTGCCAGCAGTCGGGACCCACGGGGGATGAACACTGAAGCTTTCTTT. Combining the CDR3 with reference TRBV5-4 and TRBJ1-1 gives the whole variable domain ETGVTQSPTHLIKTRGQQVTLRCSSQSGHNTVSWYQQALGQGPQFIFQYYREEENGRGNFPPRFSGLQFPNYSSELNVNALELDDSALYLCASSRDPRGMNTEAFFGQGTRLTVV.

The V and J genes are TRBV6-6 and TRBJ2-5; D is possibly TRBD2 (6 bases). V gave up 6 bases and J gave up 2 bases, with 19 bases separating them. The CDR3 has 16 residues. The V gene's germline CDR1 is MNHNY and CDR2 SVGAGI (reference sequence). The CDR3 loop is CASSPNGGNRQETQYF. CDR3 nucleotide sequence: TGTGCCAGCAGCCCTAATGGAGGGAATAGGCAAGAGACCCAGTACTTC.